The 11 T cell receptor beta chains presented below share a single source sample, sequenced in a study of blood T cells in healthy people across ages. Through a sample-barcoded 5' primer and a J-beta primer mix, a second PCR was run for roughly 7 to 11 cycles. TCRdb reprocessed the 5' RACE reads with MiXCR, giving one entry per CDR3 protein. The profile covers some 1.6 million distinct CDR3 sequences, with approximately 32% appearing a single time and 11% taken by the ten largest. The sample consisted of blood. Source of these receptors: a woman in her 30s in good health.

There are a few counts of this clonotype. The DNA of the CDR3 is TGCGCCAGCAGCCAAGTCGCGGGGCAACTTAACTATGGCTACACCTTC. Translating it yields CASSQVAGQLNYGYTF. V gene TRBV4-1 combines with J gene TRBJ1-2; D might be TRBD1 (5 bases). The CDR3 runs to 16 residues. From germline, CDR1 is MGHRA and CDR2 YSYEKL. V shed 1 base and J shed 1 base, with 13 bases lying between them.

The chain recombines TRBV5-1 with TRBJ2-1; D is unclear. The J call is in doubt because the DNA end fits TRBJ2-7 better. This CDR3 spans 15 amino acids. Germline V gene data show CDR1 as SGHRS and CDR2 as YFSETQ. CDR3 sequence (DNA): TGCGCCAGCAGCTTGCAGCGCGGCCCCTACAATGAGCAGTACTTC. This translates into CASSLQRGPYNEQYF.

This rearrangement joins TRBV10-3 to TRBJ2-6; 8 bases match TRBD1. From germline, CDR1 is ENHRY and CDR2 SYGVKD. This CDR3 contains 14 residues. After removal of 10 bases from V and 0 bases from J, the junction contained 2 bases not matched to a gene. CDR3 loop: CATGTGSGANVLTF. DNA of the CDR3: TGTGCCACAGGGACAGGCTCTGGGGCCAACGTCCTGACTTTC.

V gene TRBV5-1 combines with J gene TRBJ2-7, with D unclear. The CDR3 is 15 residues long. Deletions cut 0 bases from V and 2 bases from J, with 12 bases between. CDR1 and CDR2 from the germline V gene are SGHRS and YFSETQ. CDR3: CASSLAAEPTYEQYF. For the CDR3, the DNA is TGCGCCAGCAGCTTGGCGGCAGAACCAACCTACGAGCAGTACTTC.

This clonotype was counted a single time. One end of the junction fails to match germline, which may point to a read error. The CDR3 here is CASGGTSGRFYEQCF. The CDR3 DNA is TGTGCCAGCGGGGGAACTAGCGGGAGGTTCTATGAGCAGTGCTTC. The V gene is TRBV2, the J gene TRBJ2-1; 12 positions agree with TRBD2. The CDR3 has 15 residues. Germline-derived CDR1 and CDR2 are SNHLY and FYNNEI.

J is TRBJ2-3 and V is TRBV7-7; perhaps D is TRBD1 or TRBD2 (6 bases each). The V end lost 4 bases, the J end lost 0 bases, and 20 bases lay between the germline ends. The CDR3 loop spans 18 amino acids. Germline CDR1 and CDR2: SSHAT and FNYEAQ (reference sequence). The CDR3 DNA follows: TGTGCCAGCAGCTCGGGGCTTGGAGGGGGTGTTAGCACAGATACGCAGTATTTT. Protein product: CASSSGLGGGVSTDTQYF.

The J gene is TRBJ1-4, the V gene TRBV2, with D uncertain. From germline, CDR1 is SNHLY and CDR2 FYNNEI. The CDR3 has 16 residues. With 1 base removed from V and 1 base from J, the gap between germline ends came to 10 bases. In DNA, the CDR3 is TGTGCCAGCAGTGAAGAAGGAGTGGGAACTAATGAAAAACTGTTTTTT. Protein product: CASSEEGVGTNEKLFF. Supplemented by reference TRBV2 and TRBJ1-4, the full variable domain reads EPEVTQTPSHQVTQMGQEVILRCVPISNHLYFYWYRQILGQKVEFLVSFYNNEISEKSEIFDDQFSVERPDGSNFTLKIRSTKLEDSAMYFCASSEEGVGTNEKLFFGSGTQLSVL.

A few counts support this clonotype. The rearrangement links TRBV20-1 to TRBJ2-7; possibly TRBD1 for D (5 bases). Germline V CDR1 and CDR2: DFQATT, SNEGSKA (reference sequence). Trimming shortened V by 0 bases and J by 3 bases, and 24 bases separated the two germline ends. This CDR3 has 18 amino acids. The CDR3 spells CSARDARTPQRSIYEQYF. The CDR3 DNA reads TGCAGTGCTAGAGATGCCCGGACACCCCAGAGGTCTATCTACGAGCAGTACTTC.

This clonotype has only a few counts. CDR3 bases: TGTGCCAGCAGCCTCAGGCCCCGGACGGTGAACACTGAAGCTTTCTTT. It is translated as CASSLRPRTVNTEAFF. V and J are TRBV7-9 and TRBJ1-1; D is unresolved. V was trimmed by 5 bases and J by 0 bases, leaving 16 bases between them. The germline V gene has CDR1 SEHNR and CDR2 FQNEAQ (reference sequence). The CDR3 spans 16 residues.

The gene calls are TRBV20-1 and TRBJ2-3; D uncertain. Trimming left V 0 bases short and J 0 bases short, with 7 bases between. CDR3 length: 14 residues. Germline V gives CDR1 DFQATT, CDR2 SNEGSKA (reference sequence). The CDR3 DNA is TGCAGTGCTAGAGATCATGGCAGCACAGATACGCAGTATTTT. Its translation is CSARDHGSTDTQYF.

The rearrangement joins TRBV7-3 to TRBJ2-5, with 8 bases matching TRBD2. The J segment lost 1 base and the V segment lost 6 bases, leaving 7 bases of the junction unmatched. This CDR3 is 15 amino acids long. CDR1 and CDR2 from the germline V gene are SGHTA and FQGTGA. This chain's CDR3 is CASRSRAGVQETQYF. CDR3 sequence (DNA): TGTGCCAGCAGGTCACGAGCGGGGGTCCAAGAGACCCAGTACTTC.